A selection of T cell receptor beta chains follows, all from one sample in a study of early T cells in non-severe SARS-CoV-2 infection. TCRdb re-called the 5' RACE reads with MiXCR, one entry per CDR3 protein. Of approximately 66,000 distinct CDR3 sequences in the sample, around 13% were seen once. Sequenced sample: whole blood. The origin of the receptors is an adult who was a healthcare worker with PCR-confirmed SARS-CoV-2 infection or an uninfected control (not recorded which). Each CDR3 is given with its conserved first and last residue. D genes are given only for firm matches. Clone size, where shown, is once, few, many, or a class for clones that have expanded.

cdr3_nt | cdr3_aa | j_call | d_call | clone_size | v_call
TGTGCCAGCAGCTACCCACTAGTGAAAGATACGCAGTATTTT | CASSYPLVKDTQYF | TRBJ2-3 | . | . | TRBV7-8
TGTGCCAGCAGTTCCGGACTAGCGGGAGGGTACCGGGCTTACAATGAGCAGTTCTTC | CASSSGLAGGYRAYNEQFF | TRBJ2-1 | TRBD2 | many | TRBV6-2/TRBV6-3
TGTGCCAGCAGGGACAGCTGGAACACCGGGGAGCTGTTTTTT | CASRDSWNTGELFF | TRBJ2-2 | . | many | TRBV6-5
TGTGCCAGCAGCTTAGGCGGACAGGCCTCCTACGAGCAGTACTTC | CASSLGGQASYEQYF | TRBJ2-7 | TRBD1 | many | TRBV7-2
TGTGCCAGCAGCTCCCGGTCGGCGGGAGGAGAGCAGTACTTC | CASSSRSAGGEQYF | TRBJ2-7 | TRBD2 | many | TRBV7-9
TGTGCCAGCAGTGGCGGGAGGGGGCGAAGGTACGAGCAGTACTTC | CASSGGRGRRYEQYF | TRBJ2-7 | TRBD2 | few | TRBV28
TGTGCCACCAGTGATGCTGTCGGTGAAGCTTTCTTT | CATSDAVGEAFF | TRBJ1-1 | . | many | TRBV24-1
TGTGCCAGCAGGACAACTCACAGCGGGGCGAACACCGGGGAGCTGTTTTTT | CASRTTHSGANTGELFF | TRBJ2-2 | TRBD2 | few | TRBV6-5
TGTGCCAGCAGCTTAAATGGGATTGAAGCTTTCTTT | CASSLNGIEAFF | TRBJ1-1 | . | . | TRBV7-3
TGTGCCAGCAGCCCCGGCTCCTCCTACAATGAGCAGTTCTTC | CASSPGSSYNEQFF | TRBJ2-1 | . | many | TRBV11-2
TGTGCTAGTGGTTCCGGACAGCTCTCTGGAAACACCATATATTTT | CASGSGQLSGNTIYF | TRBJ1-3 | . | many | TRBV12-5
TGTGCCAGCAGCTTGCGGGGGGATACCGGGGAGCTGTTTTTT | CASSLRGDTGELFF | TRBJ2-2 | TRBD2 | . | TRBV7-2
TGTGCCAGCAGCCCGAGACAGTTAACCGGGGAGCTGTTTTTT | CASSPRQLTGELFF | TRBJ2-2 | . | . | TRBV7-3
TGTGCCAGCAAGCAGGGGAACTCTGGAAACACCATATATTTT | CASKQGNSGNTIYF | TRBJ1-3 | . | . | TRBV6-5
TGTGCCAGCAGCCCTGGAGGGCCCACTAATGAAAAACTGTTTTTT | CASSPGGPTNEKLFF | TRBJ1-4 | . | many | TRBV7-9
TGCAGCGTTTCCCAGGCAGGGAATACTGAAGCTTTCTTT | CSVSQAGNTEAFF | TRBJ1-1 | . | many | TRBV29-1
TGTGCCAGCACCAAGAGGGGTTTTGGTGAAGCTTTCTTT | CASTKRGFGEAFF | TRBJ1-1 | . | many | TRBV6-2/TRBV6-3
TGTGCCAGCTCACCAAGACAGGGGTTGGCTGAAGCTTTCTTT | CASSPRQGLAEAFF | TRBJ1-1 | TRBD1 | few | TRBV18
TGTGCCTGGAGCCGGCTTCTGCAGGGCTGGGACACTGAAGCTTTCTTT | CAWSRLLQGWDTEAFF | TRBJ1-1 | . | many | TRBV30
TGTGCCAGCAGACGAACAGGGGAAGAGACCCAGTACTTC | CASRRTGEETQYF | TRBJ2-5 | TRBD1 | many | TRBV4-2
TGTGCCAGCAGTTCGACTGACAGGGGACAGTTCTTC | CASSSTDRGQFF | TRBJ2-1 | TRBD1 | . | TRBV6-5
TGTGCCAGCACCTCGCCAGGGAAATTTCTCGGGGAGCTGTTTTTT | CASTSPGKFLGELFF | TRBJ2-2 | . | many | TRBV6-6
TGTGCCAGCAGCGTAGCTCAGTCTTATCGGGATTCACCCCTCCACTTT | CASSVAQSYRDSPLHF | TRBJ1-6 | . | few | TRBV9
TGCAGTGCTAGTCATTGGGTGAACCCTTCCCAAGAGACCCAGTACTTC | CSASHWVNPSQETQYF | TRBJ2-5 | . | few | TRBV20-1
TGCAGTGCTAGAGGGGCTCCGGGACAGGGGATTGAAAAACTGTTTTTT | CSARGAPGQGIEKLFF | TRBJ1-4 | TRBD1 | few | TRBV20-1
TGTGCCAGCAGCTTAATTCGGGACAGGGACCACGAGCAGTACTTC | CASSLIRDRDHEQYF | TRBJ2-7 | TRBD1 | . | TRBV7-6
TGTGCCGCGGGGCCTTACTACGAGCAGTACTTC | CAAGPYYEQYF | TRBJ2-7 | . | . | TRBV25-1
TGTGCCAGCAGCCGAAGCGGGAGTGAGGTAGATACGCAGTATTTT | CASSRSGSEVDTQYF | TRBJ2-3 | TRBD2 | many | TRBV7-3
TGTGCCAGCAGTCGACAGGGGTATGGCTACACCTTC | CASSRQGYGYTF | TRBJ1-2 | TRBD1 | many | TRBV12-3/TRBV12-4
TGTGCCAGCAGCTTAGCCACCGGGGCCTATAATTCACCCCTCCACTTT | CASSLATGAYNSPLHF | TRBJ1-6 | . | . | TRBV7-2